The 27 T cell receptor beta chains below come from one sample, sequenced in a study of T cells in Graves' hyperthyroidism and ophthalmopathy. Template material for amplifying TCR beta CDR3 regions consisted of RNA transcripts. Primed by the HTBI set, a first-round RT-PCR was run on the TCR CDR3. TCRdb passed the multiplex PCR reads through MiXCR, listing each CDR3 protein once. The sample yields about 600,000 distinct CDR3 sequences, more than 12% seen once. Sequencing used blood. The source of these receptors is a woman between 45 and 65 years old with Graves' ophthalmopathy.

This clonotype occurred many times. In DNA, the CDR3 is TGCAGTGCTAGAGATCCAGGGAGGGCCTCCTACAATGAGCAGTTCTTC. Translation gives CSARDPGRASYNEQFF. This chain connects TRBV20-1 to TRBJ2-1, with TRBD2 matching over 7 bases. This CDR3 spans 16 amino acids. Germline V gene data show CDR1 as DFQATT and CDR2 as SNEGSKA (reference sequence). V lost 0 bases to trimming and J lost 0 bases; unmatched junction nucleotides: 5.

The V and J genes are TRBV28 and TRBJ2-7, with D unclear. The CDR3 spans 15 residues. CDR1 and CDR2 from the germline V gene are MDHEN and SYDVKM. The V end lost 8 bases, the J end lost 2 bases, and 19 bases lay between the germline ends. CDR3 sequence: CASPDLGTRAYEQYF. The DNA for the CDR3 is TGTGCCAGCCCGGATTTAGGCACACGAGCCTACGAGCAGTACTTC.

There are many counts of this clonotype. The chain has TRBV9 and TRBJ1-2; a possible D gene is TRBD1 (6 bases). The CDR3 has 14 amino acids. Germline assignment: CDR1 SGDLS and CDR2 YYNGEE. Trimming left V 0 bases short and J 3 bases short, with 9 bases between. Written as DNA, the CDR3 is TGTGCCAGCAGCGTAGCGGCAGGGGACTATGGCTACACCTTC. Translated: CASSVAAGDYGYTF.

Many counts were recorded for this clonotype. The chain employs TRBV11-2 and TRBJ2-5; D unresolved. Germline V gives CDR1 SGHAT, CDR2 FQNNGV. The CDR3 is 12 residues long. Trimming shortened V by 4 bases and J by 6 bases, and 9 bases separated the two germline ends. CDR3 DNA sequence: TGTGCCAGCAGCTCGAGCAAGAAGACCCAGTACTTC. Translated: CASSSSKKTQYF. Full variable domain (outside the CDR3, taken from reference TRBV11-2 and TRBJ2-5): EAGVAQSPRYKIIEKRQSVAFWCNPISGHATLYWYQQILGQGPKLLIQFQNNGVVDDSQLPKDRFSAERLKGVDSTLKIQPAKLEDSAVYLCASSSSKKTQYFGPGTRLLVL.

At least ten counts were recorded for this clonotype. The chain uses TRBV6-1 and TRBJ2-1, with D perhaps TRBD1 (6 bases). Germline values: CDR1 MNHNS, CDR2 SASEGT. V was pared by 5 bases and J by 1 base, with 15 bases between. The CDR3 covers 16 residues. The CDR3 DNA sequence: TGTGCCAGCAGTTCTTCAACCAGGGGATCCTACAATGAGCAGTTCTTC. This codes for CASSSSTRGSYNEQFF.

This clonotype has a count of ten or more. The J gene is TRBJ1-6, the V gene TRBV20-1, with 9 bases that match TRBD1. The CDR3 has 15 residues. After removal of 4 bases from V and 0 bases from J, the junction contained 1 base not matched to a gene. Germline CDR1 and CDR2: DFQATT and SNEGSKA (reference sequence). This CDR3 is CSAKDRGSYNSPLHF. Here the CDR3 DNA reads TGCAGTGCTAAGGACAGGGGCTCCTATAATTCACCCCTCCACTTT.

The V gene is TRBV7-8, the J gene TRBJ2-7, with 8 bases aligning to TRBD2. Germline CDR1 and CDR2: SGHVS and FQNEAQ. After removal of 5 bases from V and 0 bases from J, the junction contained 6 bases not matched to a gene. This CDR3 is 15 amino acids long. The CDR3 sequence: CASSQSGSNSYEQYF. In DNA form, the CDR3 reads TGTGCCAGCAGCCAGAGCGGGAGCAACTCCTACGAGCAGTACTTC.

The chain combines TRBV6-2 or TRBV6-3 with TRBJ2-3; D is perhaps TRBD1 or TRBD2 (5 bases each). Trimming pared 7 bases from V and 1 base from J, leaving 9 bases between. The CDR3 loop spans 13 amino acids. Germline V gene lookup returns CDR1 MNHEY and CDR2 SVGEGT. The chain's CDR3 is CASTRDRTDTQYF. The DNA for the CDR3 is TGTGCCAGCACCCGGGACCGCACAGATACGCAGTATTTT.

The count of this clonotype is one. This sequence may be a read error, since a much larger clone differs from it by one base. The CDR3 coding sequence is TGCAGTGCTGGATCTTATAGGAGCTCCTACGAGCAGTACTTC. Translating it yields CSAGSYRSSYEQYF. The V gene is TRBV20-1, the J gene TRBJ2-7; the D is unclear. V was shortened by 5 bases and J by 0 bases, with 14 bases between the two germline ends. The germline gives CDR1 DFQATT, CDR2 SNEGSKA (reference sequence). This CDR3 has 14 residues.

This rearrangement joins TRBV20-1 to TRBJ1-4; perhaps TRBD1 as D (5 bases). The CDR3 runs to 14 residues. Germline V gene data show CDR1 as DFQATT and CDR2 as SNEGSKA (reference sequence). As DNA, the CDR3 is TGCAGCGCGACATCGGCAGGACATAATGAAAAACTGTTTTTT. Translation: CSATSAGHNEKLFF.

This clonotype was observed at least ten times. The V and J genes are TRBV29-1 and TRBJ1-1, with D unclear. The CDR3 spans 13 residues. Germline V gene sequence: CDR1 SQVTM, CDR2 ANQGSEA. The V and J ends lost 6 bases and 0 bases respectively, with 11 bases between them. Here the CDR3 reads CSVLRHLNTEAFF. CDR3 coding DNA: TGCAGCGTGCTCAGGCACCTGAACACTGAAGCTTTCTTT.

This rearrangement joins TRBV19 to TRBJ1-2; D gene ambiguous. Germline V CDR1 and CDR2: LNHDA, SQIVND (reference sequence). Trimming took off 7 bases at V and 7 bases at J, with 19 bases between the two ends. CDR3 length: 14 residues. CDR3 sequence (DNA): TGTGCCAGTACCCTTATCGCAGGAAGGATTGGCTACACCTTC. This gives the protein CASTLIAGRIGYTF.

This clonotype was seen repeatedly, ten times or more. The genes are TRBV20-1 and TRBJ1-1; maybe TRBD1 (5 bases). V shed 0 bases and J shed 1 base, with 9 bases lying between them. Germline assignment: CDR1 DFQATT and CDR2 SNEGSKA (reference sequence). This CDR3 is 14 amino acids long. CDR3 coding DNA: TGCAGTGCTAGAGATAGGGGATGGAACACTGAAGCTTTCTTT. Amino acid sequence: CSARDRGWNTEAFF.

This clonotype came up many times. Here the CDR3 reads CASSLKYTGELFF. CDR3 bases: TGTGCCAGCAGCTTAAAGTACACCGGGGAGCTGTTTTTT. The gene calls are TRBV11-2 and TRBJ2-2; D ambiguous. Germline V gene sequence: CDR1 SGHAT, CDR2 FQNNGV. This CDR3 comprises 13 residues. V was trimmed by 2 bases and J by 3 bases, leaving 4 bases between them.

The table lists this clonotype with many counts. The CDR3 spells CASSELTGALTDTQYF. For the CDR3, the DNA is TGTGCCAGCAGTGAACTGACGGGAGCCCTCACAGATACGCAGTATTTT. V usage is TRBV6-1 and J usage is TRBJ2-3; possibly TRBD2 for D (6 bases). Germline V gene sequence: CDR1 MNHNS, CDR2 SASEGT. The CDR3 is 16 amino acids. The V gene lost 2 bases and the J gene lost 2 bases, with 14 bases spanning the gap.

In this sample, this clonotype turned up a few times. The chain carries TRBV5-1 and TRBJ2-3; 13 nucleotides match TRBD2. With V trimmed by 4 bases and J by 4 bases, 9 bases remained unmatched. Germline CDR1 and CDR2: SGHRS and YFSETQ. The length of the CDR3 is 17 residues. CDR3 sequence (DNA): TGCGCCAGCAGCCGGACTAGCGGGAGTCTTTGGCCAGATACGCAGTATTTT. Translated: CASSRTSGSLWPDTQYF.

This clonotype was counted once. V is TRBV3-1 and J is TRBJ2-3; TRBD2 matches 12 bases. CDR1 and CDR2 (germline): LGHDT, YNNKEL (reference sequence). V trimming: 2 bases; J trimming: 4 bases; junction bases outside the gene matches: 10. The CDR3 is made up of 18 amino acids. The CDR3 DNA follows: TGTGCCAGCAGCCAAAGAAACTCTCTAGCGGGAGGGTCAGATACGCAGTATTTT. This translates into CASSQRNSLAGGSDTQYF.

The chain links TRBV29-1 to TRBJ2-2, with D possibly matching TRBD2 (6 bases). Germline CDR1 and CDR2: SQVTM and ANQGSEA. The CDR3 extends over 11 amino acids. Deletions cut 7 bases from V and 10 bases from J, with 13 bases between. The CDR3 DNA reads as TGCAGCGGACTAGTTGGGGTGGAGCTGTTTTTT. Its protein product is CSGLVGVELFF.

This clonotype was seen at least ten times. The chain employs TRBV14 and TRBJ2-1; 7 bases are shared with TRBD2. CDR1 SGHDN and CDR2 FVKESK come from the germline V gene. The CDR3 loop spans 17 amino acids. J gave up 8 bases and V 0 bases, and 13 bases lay outside the gene matches. The CDR3 DNA follows: TGTGCCAGCAGCCAAGATATGCTTCGCGGGAGAGTCGATGAGCAGTTCTTC. Translated: CASSQDMLRGRVDEQFF.

This chain connects TRBV7-9 to TRBJ2-2; 7 bases line up with TRBD1. The V and J ends lost 5 bases and 1 base, in that order; junction bases with no gene match: 16. Looked up from germline, CDR1 is SEHNR and CDR2 is FQNEAQ (reference sequence). The CDR3 sequence is 19 residues long. As DNA, the CDR3 is TGTGCCAGCAGCACAATATCTCCCGCGACAGGGATGAACACCGGGGAGCTGTTTTTT. Encoded protein: CASSTISPATGMNTGELFF.

This clonotype was counted ten times or more. The chain uses TRBV28 and TRBJ1-1, with D tentatively TRBD1 (5 bases). The germline V gene has CDR1 MDHEN and CDR2 SYDVKM. This CDR3 spans 14 amino acids. Trimming stripped 5 bases from V and 0 bases from J, with 10 bases between. The CDR3 spells CASSRGGLNTEAFF. The CDR3 DNA sequence: TGTGCCAGCAGTAGGGGAGGCCTGAACACTGAAGCTTTCTTT.

The chain is built from TRBV29-1 and TRBJ2-3; 7 bases match TRBD2. This CDR3 spans 14 amino acids. V gave up 6 bases and J gave up 0 bases; unmatched junction bases: 6. Germline V lookup: CDR1 SQVTM, CDR2 ANQGSEA. The CDR3 reads CSVDTSASTDTQYF. In DNA form, the CDR3 reads TGCAGCGTGGACACTAGCGCTAGCACAGATACGCAGTATTTT.

The sample holds many counts of this clonotype. Here the CDR3 reads CASSSWTGGDYGYTF. The CDR3 DNA is TGCGCCAGCAGCTCATGGACAGGGGGCGACTATGGCTACACCTTC. This chain connects TRBV5-1 to TRBJ1-2, with 11 bases that match TRBD1. Per the germline V gene, CDR1 is SGHRS and CDR2 is YFSETQ. The V gene end was trimmed by 3 bases and the J gene end by 3 bases; junction bases not matched to a gene: 4. The CDR3 is 15 residues long.

The chain couples TRBV2 to TRBJ2-7; 12 nucleotides match TRBD2. The CDR3 loop spans 13 amino acids. V lost 4 bases and J lost 6; bases outside the gene matches: 1. The germline gives CDR1 SNHLY, CDR2 FYNNEI. In nucleotides, the CDR3 is TGTGCCAGCAGTGTACTAGCGGGAGGCGAGCAGTACTTC. Its translation: CASSVLAGGEQYF.

Many counts were recorded for this clonotype. The V call is TRBV2, the J call TRBJ1-3; 7 positions agree with TRBD1. The CDR3 is made up of 16 amino acids. Trimming at V came to 2 bases and at J to 0 bases, leaving 4 bases not matched to a gene. Germline V gene lookup returns CDR1 SNHLY and CDR2 FYNNEI. The CDR3 sequence: CASSETGTASGNTIYF. The CDR3 DNA sequence: TGTGCCAGCAGTGAAACCGGGACAGCCTCTGGAAACACCATATATTTT.

This clonotype was detected only a few times. V gene TRBV6-1 combines with J gene TRBJ2-2, with D possibly matching TRBD1 (5 bases). The CDR3 consists of 15 residues. Trimming took off 2 bases at V and 1 base at J, with 8 bases between the two ends. Per germline, CDR1 MNHNS and CDR2 SASEGT. The CDR3 DNA follows: TGTGCCAGCAGTGAATTAGGACAGAACACCGGGGAGCTGTTTTTT. It encodes CASSELGQNTGELFF.

The sample holds many counts of this clonotype. The chain recombines TRBV6-1 with TRBJ2-2; D unresolved. Germline V lookup: CDR1 MNHNS, CDR2 SASEGT. V lost 5 bases to trimming and J lost 6 bases, with 22 bases between them. There are 17 residues in the CDR3. CDR3 sequence (DNA): TGTGCCAGCAGTTTCCCACGGAAGCTAGACGGGTCCGGGGAGCTGTTTTTT. Encoded protein: CASSFPRKLDGSGELFF.